Following are 13 T cell receptor beta chains from one sample sequenced in a study of blood T cell repertoires in COVID-19 (TCRdb year 2020). Libraries were prepared through the immunoSEQ multiplex PCR assay. Drawn from immuneACCESS, this table holds only the in-frame rearrangements with V and J called that TCRdb kept. Clones are partly lost; checked studies trace under half to an unresolved V gene and leave the rest unexplained. The sample table contains approximately 150,000 clones; only one count was recorded for 84% of them. Clones ranked in the top ten supply 3.9% of the sample. What was sequenced was PBMCs or T cells enriched from blood (not recorded which). These receptor sequences come from a man aged 50 to 60 in a cohort exposed to, infected with or recovered from COVID-19 (not recorded which).

This clone was seen at least ten times. J is TRBJ2-2 and V is TRBV6-4, with 10 bases that match TRBD1. V was clipped by 6 bases and J by 7 bases; unmatched bases: 5. This CDR3 comprises 14 residues. Germline V CDR1 and CDR2: MRHNA, SNTAGT. The chain's CDR3 is CASRRQGANGELFF. The CDR3 DNA reads as TGTGCCAGCAGAAGACAGGGGGCGAACGGGGAGCTGTTTTTT.

This rearrangement joins TRBV19 to TRBJ1-5; tentatively, D is TRBD1 (6 bases). The germline V gene has CDR1 LNHDA and CDR2 SQIVND (reference sequence). V lost 6 bases and J 5 bases, leaving 17 bases between the germline ends. The CDR3 extends over 15 amino acids. CDR3 in amino acids: CASSLDRKIYQPQHF. Here the CDR3 DNA reads TGTGCCAGTAGCCTAGACAGGAAGATTTATCAGCCCCAGCATTTT.

The rearrangement joins TRBV5-1 to TRBJ1-4; the D gene is possibly TRBD1 (5 bases). Between the trimmed V and J ends, which lost 0 bases and 3 bases, there was a span of 12 bases. CDR1 and CDR2 from the germline V gene are SGHRS and YFSETQ. The CDR3 covers 16 residues. The CDR3 loop is CASSLAGSGANEKLFF. The CDR3 DNA reads TGCGCCAGCAGCTTGGCAGGGTCGGGAGCTAATGAAAAACTGTTTTTT.

This clone was seen a few times. The chain employs TRBV4-2 and TRBJ1-3, with D possibly TRBD1 on 5 matching bases. V lost 0 bases, J lost 9 bases, and 15 bases lay in between. CDR1 and CDR2 from the germline V gene are LGHNA and YNFKEQ. The CDR3 sequence is 15 residues long. CDR3 region: CASSQDSRVSSTIYF. The CDR3 DNA reads as TGTGCCAGCAGCCAAGATAGCAGGGTGTCGAGCACCATATATTTT.

The CDR3 sequence: CSVEYGVGYTF. DNA of the CDR3: TGCAGCGTTGAGTACGGGGTCGGCTACACCTTC. The chain has TRBV29-1 and TRBJ1-2; D remains ambiguous. The CDR3 contains 11 residues. Trimming took off 3 bases at V and 8 bases at J, with 10 bases between the two ends. Germline V gene lookup returns CDR1 SQVTM and CDR2 ANQGSEA.

J is TRBJ1-1 and V is TRBV5-4; D might be TRBD1 (5 bases). Germline V lookup: CDR1 SGHNT, CDR2 YYREEE (reference sequence). V was shortened by 5 bases and J by 5 bases, with 22 bases between the two germline ends. CDR3 length: 16 residues. CDR3 bases: TGTGCCAGCAGGCCGGGGGGAGGGCCAGGATGGACTGAAGCTTTCTTT. Translation: CASRPGGGPGWTEAFF.

V usage is TRBV9 and J usage is TRBJ2-7; the match to TRBD2 covers 8 bases. V lost 0 bases to trimming and J lost 5 bases; unmatched junction nucleotides: 7. Germline-derived CDR1 and CDR2 are SGDLS and YYNGEE. This CDR3 has 15 amino acids. The CDR3 DNA is TGTGCCAGCAGCGTAGACGGCCTACTAGCGGACGAGCAGTACTTC. Protein product: CASSVDGLLADEQYF.

The genes are TRBV5-1 and TRBJ2-1; 8 positions match TRBD2. The CDR3 contains 16 residues. Per the germline V gene, CDR1 is SGHRS and CDR2 is YFSETQ. J lost 4 bases, V lost 4 bases, and 10 bases had no gene match. The CDR3 DNA reads TGCGCCAGCAGCCCTCTGGTTAGCGGGACTTACAATGAGCAGTTCTTC. Protein product: CASSPLVSGTYNEQFF.

The rearrangement joins TRBV11-2 to TRBJ2-1, with 9 bases aligning to TRBD2. V shed 3 bases and J 4 bases; nucleotides not matched to a gene: 10. This CDR3 contains 17 residues. Germline V gives CDR1 SGHAT, CDR2 FQNNGV. For the CDR3, the DNA is TGTGCCAGCAGCTTCCCCCGGACAGCGGGGGGTTACAATGAGCAGTTCTTC. Amino acid sequence: CASSFPRTAGGYNEQFF.

The J gene is TRBJ2-2, the V gene TRBV5-4; 14 bases line up with TRBD2. The CDR3 has 17 residues. V was clipped by 3 bases and J by 8 bases; unmatched bases: 9. The germline gives CDR1 SGHNT, CDR2 YYREEE (reference sequence). The CDR3 DNA follows: TGTGCCAGCAGCTCGCCGACTAGCGGGAGGGCTACTGGGGAGCTGTTTTTT. Translation gives CASSSPTSGRATGELFF.

The chain recombines TRBV2 with TRBJ1-6; 7 nucleotides line up with TRBD1. V gave up 1 base and J gave up 10 bases; unmatched junction bases: 4. The germline CDR1 and CDR2 sequences are SNHLY and FYNNEI. There are 14 residues in the CDR3. CDR3 nucleotide sequence: TGTGCCAGCAGTGAAGGGACAGGAGAATCACCCCTCCACTTT. This sequence encodes CASSEGTGESPLHF.

The chain couples TRBV20-1 to TRBJ1-3; no reliable D call. The ends were cut back, 6 bases at V and 4 bases at J, with 7 bases in the middle. The CDR3 sequence is 11 residues long. Germline V gene lookup returns CDR1 DFQATT and CDR2 SNEGSKA (reference sequence). The CDR3 DNA follows: TGCAGTGCCCGAGGCGGAAACACCATATATTTT. Its protein is CSARGGNTIYF.

The chain employs TRBV7-9 and TRBJ1-1, with TRBD1 as a possible D gene (6 bases). The CDR3 contains 14 residues. CDR1 and CDR2 (germline): SEHNR, FQNEAQ (reference sequence). V was shortened by 7 bases and J by 0 bases, with 12 bases between the two germline ends. This CDR3 is CASTWGLMNTEAFF. CDR3 DNA sequence: TGTGCCAGCACCTGGGGGCTCATGAACACTGAAGCTTTCTTT.